This TCR beta chain came from a study of blood T cell repertoires in COVID-19. Sequencing used immunoSEQ multiplex PCR; TCRdb keeps in-frame clones, though not all of them. The table records around 64,000 clones, about nine tenths of them present only once. Trimming took 7 bases from V and 3 from J; bases not matched to a gene: 4. The CDR3 length is 14 residues. CDR1 is WSHSY, CDR2 SAAADI, per germline. The sequence was obtained from a man aged 50-60 years with active COVID-19. The chain couples TRBV10-2 to TRBJ2-2; TRBD1 agrees at 8 bases. Sequencing was done on a sample of peripheral blood. This chain's CDR3 is CASKGQGYTGELFF. DNA for the CDR3: TGCGCCAGCAAAGGACAGGGTTACACCGGGGAGCTGTTTTTT.